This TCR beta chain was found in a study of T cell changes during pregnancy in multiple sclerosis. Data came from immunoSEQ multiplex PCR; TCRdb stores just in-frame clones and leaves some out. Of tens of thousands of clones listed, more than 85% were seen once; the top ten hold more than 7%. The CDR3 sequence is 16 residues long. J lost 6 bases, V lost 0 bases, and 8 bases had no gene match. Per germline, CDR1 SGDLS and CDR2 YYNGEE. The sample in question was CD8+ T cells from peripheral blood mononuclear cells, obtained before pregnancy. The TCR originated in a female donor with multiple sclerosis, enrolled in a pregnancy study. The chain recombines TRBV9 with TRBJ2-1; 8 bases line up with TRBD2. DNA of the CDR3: TGTGCCAGCAGCGTAGGAAGACGGGAGGGAGGCAATGAGCAGTTCTTC. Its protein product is CASSVGRREGGNEQFF.